The rows below give T cell receptor beta chains drawn from one sample of a study of blood T cell repertoires in COVID-19. The method was immunoSEQ multiplex PCR; TCRdb's version includes in-frame clones alone and lacks a portion of them. Here the sample spans about 100,000 clones, about nine tenths being singletons. The sample comprised peripheral blood. The origin of the receptors is a man in his fifties or sixties with active COVID-19. CDR3s include the opening cysteine and the closing phenylalanine or tryptophan. The D gene is left open where the match is weak.

V: TRBV19
D: TRBD2
J: TRBJ2-5
CDR3: CASSTREGWETQYF

V: TRBV9
D: TRBD2
J: TRBJ2-6
CDR3: CASSVGQRGRVGANVLTF

V: TRBV4-2
D: -
J: TRBJ1-1
CDR3: CASSQESAVNTEAFF

V: TRBV11-2
D: -
J: TRBJ1-3
CDR3: CASSFPRGSGNTIYF

V: TRBV12-3/TRBV12-4
D: -
J: TRBJ1-1
CDR3: CASSLFRGTEAFF

V: TRBV7-9
D: -
J: TRBJ2-2
CDR3: CASSLARDTGELFF

V: TRBV10-3
D: -
J: TRBJ1-5
CDR3: CAIAADSNQPQHF

V: TRBV6-5
D: -
J: TRBJ2-7
CDR3: CASSYDRRSSYEQYF

V: TRBV3-1/TRBV3-2
D: TRBD1
J: TRBJ2-6
CDR3: CASSQARDPGQGLSGANVLTF

V: TRBV5-1
D: TRBD1
J: TRBJ1-1
CDR3: CASSTEPGQGRMNTEAFF

V: TRBV6-5
D: TRBD2
J: TRBJ2-1
CDR3: CASSSQGAGGYNEQFF

V: TRBV30
D: -
J: TRBJ1-2
CDR3: CARTIGSGWSNYGYTF

V: TRBV5-1
D: TRBD1
J: TRBJ2-1
CDR3: CASSLEGQGVLGSYNEQFF

V: TRBV2
D: -
J: TRBJ1-6
CDR3: CASSEEGGSPLHF

V: TRBV6-5
D: -
J: TRBJ2-7
CDR3: CASRHRDSYEQYF

V: TRBV3-1/TRBV3-2
D: TRBD2
J: TRBJ2-3
CDR3: CASSPREGLNTDTQYF

V: TRBV6-5
D: TRBD2
J: TRBJ2-1
CDR3: CASSWTSRHYNEQFF

V: TRBV29-1
D: TRBD1
J: TRBJ2-6
CDR3: CSARQGSSGANVLTF

V: TRBV19
D: -
J: TRBJ1-1
CDR3: CASTPRGGLAFF

V: TRBV7-3
D: -
J: TRBJ2-1
CDR3: CASSLEGSYNEQFF

V: TRBV5-1
D: TRBD1
J: TRBJ2-1
CDR3: CASSSGSGTANNEQFF

V: TRBV3-1/TRBV3-2
D: -
J: TRBJ1-4
CDR3: CASSQGWGGTNEKLFF

V: TRBV5-5
D: -
J: TRBJ1-4
CDR3: CASSPITTTGRGNEKLFF

V: TRBV10-1
D: -
J: TRBJ2-3
CDR3: CASSGGTASTDTQYF

V: TRBV6-4
D: TRBD2
J: TRBJ2-1
CDR3: CASSEILAGSNEQFF

V: TRBV11-3
D: -
J: TRBJ2-1
CDR3: CASSFQGGNEQFF

V: TRBV9
D: TRBD2
J: TRBJ2-1
CDR3: CASSVGSSGSFGEQFF

V: TRBV19
D: TRBD1
J: TRBJ1-2
CDR3: CASSTGQGIYGYTF

V: TRBV5-4
D: TRBD1
J: TRBJ2-5
CDR3: CASSKGQQETQYF

V: TRBV5-1
D: -
J: TRBJ2-3
CDR3: CASRQIATSTDTQYF

V: TRBV2
D: TRBD2
J: TRBJ2-5
CDR3: CASSEGDRTSIWKGTQYF

V: TRBV3-1/TRBV3-2
D: -
J: TRBJ2-3
CDR3: CASSQEGGASRTDTQYF

V: TRBV6-5
D: -
J: TRBJ1-5
CDR3: CASSYSGVQPQHF

V: TRBV7-2
D: -
J: TRBJ2-3
CDR3: CASSLTRENTQYF

V: TRBV6-2/TRBV6-3
D: TRBD2
J: TRBJ2-3
CDR3: CASSPRPRLAGGTDTQYF

V: TRBV11-2
D: TRBD2
J: TRBJ2-1
CDR3: CASSLGLAGAEQFF

V: TRBV7-3
D: TRBD1
J: TRBJ1-6
CDR3: CASSPQGGNSPLHF

V: TRBV5-8
D: -
J: TRBJ2-7
CDR3: CASSLGRRGEQYF